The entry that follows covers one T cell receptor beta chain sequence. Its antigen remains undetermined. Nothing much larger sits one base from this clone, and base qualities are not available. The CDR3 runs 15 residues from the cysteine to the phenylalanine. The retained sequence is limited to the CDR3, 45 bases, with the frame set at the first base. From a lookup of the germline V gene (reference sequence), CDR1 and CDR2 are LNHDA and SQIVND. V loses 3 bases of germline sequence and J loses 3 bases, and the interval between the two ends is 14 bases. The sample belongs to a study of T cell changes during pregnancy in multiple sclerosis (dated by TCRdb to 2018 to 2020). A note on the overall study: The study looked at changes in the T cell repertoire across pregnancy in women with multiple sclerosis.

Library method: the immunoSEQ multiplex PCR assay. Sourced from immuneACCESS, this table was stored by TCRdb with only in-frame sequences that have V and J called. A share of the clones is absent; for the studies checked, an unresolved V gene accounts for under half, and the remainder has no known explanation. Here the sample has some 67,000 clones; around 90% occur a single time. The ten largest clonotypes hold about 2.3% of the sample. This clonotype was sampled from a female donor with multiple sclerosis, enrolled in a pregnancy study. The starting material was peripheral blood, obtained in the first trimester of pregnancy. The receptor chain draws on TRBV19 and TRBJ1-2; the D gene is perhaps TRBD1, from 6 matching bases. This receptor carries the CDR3 CASSMLRGRDYGYTF. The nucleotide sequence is TGTGCCAGTAGTATGCTCAGGGGACGGGACTATGGCTACACCTTC.